A single sample gave rise to the 10 T cell receptor beta chains below, sequenced in a study of blood T cell repertoires in COVID-19. Produced via immunoSEQ multiplex PCR; TCRdb's table is partial and in-frame only. The table lists roughly 200,000 clones, roughly 80% of them singletons. Sample: peripheral blood. Source of these receptors: a middle-aged woman with COVID-19, enrolled during active disease.

The J gene is TRBJ2-2, the V gene TRBV7-2; TRBD1 matches at 12 bases. The CDR3 runs 18 residues. The germline gives CDR1 SGHTA, CDR2 FQGNSA. The V gene end was trimmed by 2 bases and the J gene end by 3 bases; junction bases not matched to a gene: 7. The CDR3 spells CASSLRWGQGAHTGELFF. The CDR3 DNA follows: TGTGCCAGCAGCTTAAGGTGGGGACAGGGGGCACACACCGGGGAGCTGTTTTTT.

This chain links TRBV7-9 with TRBJ1-2, with D maybe TRBD1 (6 bases). V was trimmed by 0 bases and J by 4 bases, leaving 9 bases between them. Germline CDR1 reads SEHNR; CDR2 reads FQNEAQ (reference sequence). This CDR3 contains 14 residues. Here the CDR3 reads CASSLARGSYGYTF. CDR3 nucleotide sequence: TGTGCCAGCAGCTTAGCAAGGGGGTCCTATGGCTACACCTTC.

This clone was seen a handful of times. This chain uses TRBV29-1 with TRBJ1-5; D gene unclear. Trimming removed 6 bases at V and 5 bases at J, with 8 bases between. Germline loops: CDR1 SQVTM, CDR2 ANQGSEA. There are 11 residues in the CDR3. The CDR3 loop is CSVGADQPQHF. The CDR3 DNA reads TGCAGCGTGGGAGCGGATCAGCCCCAGCATTTT.

This sequence joins TRBV4-1 and TRBJ2-7; the D gene is possibly TRBD1 (5 bases). Germline V gives CDR1 MGHRA, CDR2 YSYEKL. The CDR3 loop spans 14 amino acids. V lost 3 bases and J lost 1, with 10 bases in between. The CDR3 loop is CASSQDTQSYEQYF. CDR3 DNA: TGCGCCAGCAGCCAGGACACTCAATCCTACGAGCAGTACTTC.

Only a few counts were recorded for this clone. This chain joins TRBV5-8 and TRBJ2-7, with D unresolved. The CDR3 length is 14 residues. The germline CDR1 and CDR2 sequences are SGHTS and YDEGEE. Trimming shortened V by 6 bases and J by 0 bases, and 13 bases separated the two germline ends. CDR3 DNA sequence: TGTGCCAGCACCCCCCCTAGGAGCTCCTACGAGCAGTACGTC. Encoded protein: CASTPPRSSYEQYV.

The chain joins TRBV9 to TRBJ1-1; weak D call: TRBD1 (5 bases). Germline V gives CDR1 SGDLS, CDR2 YYNGEE. The CDR3 extends over 14 amino acids. Trimming shortened V by 1 base and J by 0 bases, and 7 bases separated the two germline ends. The CDR3 region has the DNA TGTGCCAGCAGCGTAATGGACATGAACACTGAAGCTTTCTTT. Its translation: CASSVMDMNTEAFF.

This chain's CDR3 is CASSEGRENSPLHF. CDR3 sequence (DNA): TGTGCCAGCAGTGAAGGACGGGAAAATTCACCCCTCCACTTT. This chain connects TRBV2 to TRBJ1-6, with D hard to call. CDR3 length: 14 amino acids. The V gene lost 1 base and the J gene lost 7 bases, with 8 bases spanning the gap. Germline V gene data show CDR1 as SNHLY and CDR2 as FYNNEI.

The chain employs TRBV7-9 and TRBJ2-1; perhaps TRBD1 as D (6 bases). In germline, CDR1 is SEHNR, CDR2 FQNEAQ (reference sequence). The CDR3 consists of 11 residues. Trimming took off 6 bases at V and 12 bases at J, with 12 bases between the two ends. In nucleotides, the CDR3 is TGTGCCAGCAGGACAGGAGCAACGCAGTTCTTC. Its protein product is CASRTGATQFF. Variable domain in full (rest from reference TRBV7-9 and TRBJ2-1): DTGVSQNPRHKITKRGQNVTFRCDPISEHNRLYWYRQTLGQGPEFLTYFQNEAQLEKSRLLSDRFSAERPKGSFSTLEIQRTEQGDSAMYLCASRTGATQFFGPGTRLTVL.

The chain recombines TRBV7-8 with TRBJ1-1; D not resolved. Trimming removed 2 bases at V and 8 bases at J, with 9 bases between. Germline loops: CDR1 SGHVS, CDR2 FQNEAQ. This CDR3 is built from 12 residues. The CDR3 region has the DNA TGTGCCAGCAGCTTAAGCTCCGAAGAAGCTTTCTTT. Translation: CASSLSSEEAFF.

V is TRBV30 and J is TRBJ1-2, with 8 bases aligning to TRBD1. Looked up from germline, CDR1 is GTSNPN and CDR2 is SVGIG (reference sequence). There are 14 residues in the CDR3. V dropped 3 bases and J dropped 7; count of bases not matched to a gene: 10. CDR3 coding DNA: TGTGCCTGGAGCTTCGGACAGGGTAATTCTGGCTACACCTTC. Protein sequence: CAWSFGQGNSGYTF.